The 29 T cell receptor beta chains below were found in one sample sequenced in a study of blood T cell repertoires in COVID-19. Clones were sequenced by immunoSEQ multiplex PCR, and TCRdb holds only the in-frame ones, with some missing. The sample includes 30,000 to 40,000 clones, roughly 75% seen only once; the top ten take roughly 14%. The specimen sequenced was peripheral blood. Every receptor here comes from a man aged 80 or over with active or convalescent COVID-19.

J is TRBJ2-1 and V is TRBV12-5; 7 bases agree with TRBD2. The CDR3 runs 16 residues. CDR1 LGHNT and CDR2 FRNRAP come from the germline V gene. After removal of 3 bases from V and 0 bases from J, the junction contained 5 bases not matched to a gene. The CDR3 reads CASGFRSGGSYNEQFF. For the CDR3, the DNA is TGTGCTAGTGGTTTCCGTTCGGGGGGCTCCTACAATGAGCAGTTCTTC.

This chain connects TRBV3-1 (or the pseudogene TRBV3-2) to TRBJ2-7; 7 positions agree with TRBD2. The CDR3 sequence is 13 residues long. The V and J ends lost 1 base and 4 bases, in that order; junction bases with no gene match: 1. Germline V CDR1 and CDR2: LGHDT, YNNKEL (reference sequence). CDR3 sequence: CASSQGGGYEQYF. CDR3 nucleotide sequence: TGTGCCAGCAGCCAAGGGGGGGGTTACGAGCAGTACTTC.

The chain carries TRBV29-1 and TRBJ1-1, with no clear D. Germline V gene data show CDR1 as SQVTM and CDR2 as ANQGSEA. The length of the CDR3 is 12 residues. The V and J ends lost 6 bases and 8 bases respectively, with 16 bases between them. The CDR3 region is CSVRGGKYEAFF. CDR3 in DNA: TGCAGCGTCCGAGGAGGGAAGTACGAAGCTTTCTTT.

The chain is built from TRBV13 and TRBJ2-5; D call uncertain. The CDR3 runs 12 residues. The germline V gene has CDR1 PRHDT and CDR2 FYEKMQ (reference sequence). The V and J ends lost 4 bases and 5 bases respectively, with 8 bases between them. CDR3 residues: CASSSYGETQYF. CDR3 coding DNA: TGTGCCAGCAGCTCTTACGGGGAGACCCAGTACTTC.

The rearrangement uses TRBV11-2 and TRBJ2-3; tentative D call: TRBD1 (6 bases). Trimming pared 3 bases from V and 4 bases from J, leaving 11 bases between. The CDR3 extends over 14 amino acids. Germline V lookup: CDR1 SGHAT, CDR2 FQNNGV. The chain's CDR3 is CASSFLAGADTQYF. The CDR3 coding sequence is TGTGCCAGCAGCTTTTTGGCAGGGGCAGATACGCAGTATTTT.

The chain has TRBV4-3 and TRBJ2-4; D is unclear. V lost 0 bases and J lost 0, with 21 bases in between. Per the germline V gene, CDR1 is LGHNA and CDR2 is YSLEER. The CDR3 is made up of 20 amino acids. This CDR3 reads CASSQDWPNGEELAKNIQYF. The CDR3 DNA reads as TGCGCCAGCAGCCAAGATTGGCCCAACGGAGAGGAACTAGCCAAAAACATTCAGTACTTC.

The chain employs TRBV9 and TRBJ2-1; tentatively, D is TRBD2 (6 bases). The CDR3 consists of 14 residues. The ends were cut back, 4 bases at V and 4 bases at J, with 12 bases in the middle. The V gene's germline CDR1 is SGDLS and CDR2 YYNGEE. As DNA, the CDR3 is TGTGCCAGCAGCCCGAGGGACTGGTACAATGAGCAGTTCTTC. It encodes CASSPRDWYNEQFF.

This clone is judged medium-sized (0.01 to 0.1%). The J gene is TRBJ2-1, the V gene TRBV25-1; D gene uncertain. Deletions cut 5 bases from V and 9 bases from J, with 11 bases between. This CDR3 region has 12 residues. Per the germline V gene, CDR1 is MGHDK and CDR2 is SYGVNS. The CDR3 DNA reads TGTGCCAGCAGTCCCTGGGCGTCTGAGCAGTTCTTC. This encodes CASSPWASEQFF. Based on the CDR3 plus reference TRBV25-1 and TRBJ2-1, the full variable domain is EADIYQTPRYLVIGTGKKITLECSQTMGHDKMYWYQQDPGMELHLIHYSYGVNSTEKGDLSSESTVSRIRTEHFPLTLESARPSHTSQYLCASSPWASEQFFGPGTRLTVL.

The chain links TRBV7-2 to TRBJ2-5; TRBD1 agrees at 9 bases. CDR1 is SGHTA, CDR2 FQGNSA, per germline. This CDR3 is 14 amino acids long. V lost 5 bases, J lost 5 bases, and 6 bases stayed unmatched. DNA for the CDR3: TGTGCCAGCAGCCCCGGGACAGGGTTGGAGACCCAGTACTTC. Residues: CASSPGTGLETQYF.

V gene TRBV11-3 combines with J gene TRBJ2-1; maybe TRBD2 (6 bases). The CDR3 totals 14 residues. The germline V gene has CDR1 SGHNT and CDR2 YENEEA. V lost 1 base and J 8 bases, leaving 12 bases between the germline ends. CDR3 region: CASSLVWGEYEQFF. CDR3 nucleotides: TGTGCCAGCAGCTTAGTCTGGGGGGAATATGAGCAGTTCTTC.

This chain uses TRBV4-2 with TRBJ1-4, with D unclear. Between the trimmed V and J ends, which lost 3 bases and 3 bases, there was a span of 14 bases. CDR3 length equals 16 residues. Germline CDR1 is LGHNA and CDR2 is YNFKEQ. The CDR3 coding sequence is TGTGCCAGCAGCCAGTATCTCAGAGACTCTAATGAAAAACTGTTTTTT. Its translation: CASSQYLRDSNEKLFF.

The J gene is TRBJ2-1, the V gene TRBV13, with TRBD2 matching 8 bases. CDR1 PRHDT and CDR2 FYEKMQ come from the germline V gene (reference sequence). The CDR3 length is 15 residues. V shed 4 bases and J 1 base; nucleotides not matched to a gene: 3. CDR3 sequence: CASSSRLASYNEQFF. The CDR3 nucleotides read TGTGCCAGCAGCTCACGACTAGCGTCCTACAATGAGCAGTTCTTC.

CDR3 nucleotide sequence: TGTGCCAGTACCGAGGACAGGTATCTCAATCAGCCCCAGCATTTT. This sequence encodes CASTEDRYLNQPQHF. V gene TRBV19 combines with J gene TRBJ1-5; 7 nucleotides align to TRBD1. V trimming: 7 bases; J trimming: 3 bases; junction bases outside the gene matches: 9. Germline V gene lookup returns CDR1 LNHDA and CDR2 SQIVND (reference sequence). The CDR3 extends over 15 amino acids.

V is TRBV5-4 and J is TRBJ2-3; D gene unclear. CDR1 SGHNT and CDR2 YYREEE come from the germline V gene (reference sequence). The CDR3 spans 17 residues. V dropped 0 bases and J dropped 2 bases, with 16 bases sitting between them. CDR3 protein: CASSLEVTTDPTDTQYF. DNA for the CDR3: TGTGCCAGCAGCTTGGAGGTAACGACTGACCCCACAGATACGCAGTATTTT.

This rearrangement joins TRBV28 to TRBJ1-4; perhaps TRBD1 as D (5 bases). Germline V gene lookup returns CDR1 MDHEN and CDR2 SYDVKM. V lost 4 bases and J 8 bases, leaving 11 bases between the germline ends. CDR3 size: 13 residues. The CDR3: CASSSGRVEKLFF. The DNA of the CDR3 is TGTGCCAGCAGTTCTGGCAGGGTCGAAAAACTGTTTTTT. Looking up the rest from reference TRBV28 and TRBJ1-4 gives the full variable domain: DVKVTQSSRYLVKRTGEKVFLECVQDMDHENMFWYRQDPGLGLRLIYFSYDVKMKEKGDIPEGYSVSREKKERFSLILESASTNQTSMYLCASSSGRVEKLFFGSGTQLSVL.

In nucleotides, the CDR3 is TGTGCCAGCAGGGAAGACGGGACAGCCTCCTACGAGCAGTACTTC. Protein sequence: CASREDGTASYEQYF. The rearrangement uses TRBV28 and TRBJ2-7; 7 bases are shared with TRBD1. The germline V gene has CDR1 MDHEN and CDR2 SYDVKM. V lost 6 bases, J lost 0 bases, and 8 bases stayed unmatched. The CDR3 sequence is 15 residues long. The complete variable domain, with remaining parts taken from reference TRBV28 and TRBJ2-7, reads DVKVTQSSRYLVKRTGEKVFLECVQDMDHENMFWYRQDPGLGLRLIYFSYDVKMKEKGDIPEGYSVSREKKERFSLILESASTNQTSMYLCASREDGTASYEQYFGPGTRLTVT.

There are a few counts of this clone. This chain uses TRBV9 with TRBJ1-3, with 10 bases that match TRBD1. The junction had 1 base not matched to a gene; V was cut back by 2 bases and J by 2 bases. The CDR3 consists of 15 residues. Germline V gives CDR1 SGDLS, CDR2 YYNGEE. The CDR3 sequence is CASSVGTGAGNTIYF. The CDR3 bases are TGTGCCAGCAGCGTCGGGACAGGGGCTGGAAACACCATATATTTT.

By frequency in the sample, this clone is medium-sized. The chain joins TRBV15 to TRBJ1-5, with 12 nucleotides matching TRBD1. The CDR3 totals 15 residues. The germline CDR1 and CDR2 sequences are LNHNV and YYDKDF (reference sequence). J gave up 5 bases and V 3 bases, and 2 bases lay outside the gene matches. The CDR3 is CATSRGTGGDQPQHF. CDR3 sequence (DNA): TGTGCCACCAGCAGGGGGACAGGGGGCGATCAGCCCCAGCATTTT.

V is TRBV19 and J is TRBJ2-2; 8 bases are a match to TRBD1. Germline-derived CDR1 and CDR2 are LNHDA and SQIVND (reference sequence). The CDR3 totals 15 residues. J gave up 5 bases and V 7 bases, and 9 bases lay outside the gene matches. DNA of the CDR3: TGTGCCAGTAAGACAGGGGCGCTTAGGACCGGGGAGCTGTTTTTT. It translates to CASKTGALRTGELFF.

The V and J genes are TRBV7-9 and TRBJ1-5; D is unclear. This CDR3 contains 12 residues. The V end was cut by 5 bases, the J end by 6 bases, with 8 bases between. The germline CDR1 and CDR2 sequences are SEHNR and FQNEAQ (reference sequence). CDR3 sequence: CASSQDSQPQHF. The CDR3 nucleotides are TGTGCCAGCAGCCAGGATAGTCAGCCCCAGCATTTT.

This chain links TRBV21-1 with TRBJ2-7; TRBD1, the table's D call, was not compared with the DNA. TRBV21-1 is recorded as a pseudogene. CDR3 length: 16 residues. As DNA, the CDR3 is TGTGCCAGCAGCACGGCCCGGGGCAGGGGGCACGACGAGCAGTACTTC. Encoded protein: CASSTARGRGHDEQYF.

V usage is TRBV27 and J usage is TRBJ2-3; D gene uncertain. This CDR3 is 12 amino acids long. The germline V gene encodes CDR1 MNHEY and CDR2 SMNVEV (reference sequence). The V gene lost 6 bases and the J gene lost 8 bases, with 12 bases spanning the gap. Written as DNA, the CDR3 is TGTGCCAGCAGCCCTACGAGTGGTACGCAGTATTTT. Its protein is CASSPTSGTQYF.

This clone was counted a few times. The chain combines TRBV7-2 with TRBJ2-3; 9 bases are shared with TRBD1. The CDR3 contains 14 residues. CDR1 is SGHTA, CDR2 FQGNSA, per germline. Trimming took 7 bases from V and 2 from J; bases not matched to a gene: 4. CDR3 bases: TGTGCCAGCACCGGGACAGGGATCACAGATACGCAGTATTTT. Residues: CASTGTGITDTQYF.

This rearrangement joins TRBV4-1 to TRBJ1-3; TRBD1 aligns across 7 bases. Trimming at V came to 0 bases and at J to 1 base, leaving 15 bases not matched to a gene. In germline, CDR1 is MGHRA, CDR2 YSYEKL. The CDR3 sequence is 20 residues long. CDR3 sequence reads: CASSQDRQGNFRISGNTIYF. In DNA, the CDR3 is TGCGCCAGCAGCCAAGACAGACAGGGAAATTTTCGGATTTCTGGAAACACCATATATTTT.

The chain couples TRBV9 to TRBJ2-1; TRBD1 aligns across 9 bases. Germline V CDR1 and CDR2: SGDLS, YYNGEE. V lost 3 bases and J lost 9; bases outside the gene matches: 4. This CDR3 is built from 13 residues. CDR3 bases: TGTGCCAGCAGCGACACAGGGGGCGTTGAGCAGTTCTTC. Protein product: CASSDTGGVEQFF.

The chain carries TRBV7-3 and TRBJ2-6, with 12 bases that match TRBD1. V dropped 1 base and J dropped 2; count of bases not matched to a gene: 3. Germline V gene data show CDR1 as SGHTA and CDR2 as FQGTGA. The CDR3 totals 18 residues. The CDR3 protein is CASSLMGQGAAGANVLTF. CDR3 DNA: TGTGCCAGCAGCTTAATGGGACAGGGGGCGGCTGGGGCCAACGTCCTGACTTTC.

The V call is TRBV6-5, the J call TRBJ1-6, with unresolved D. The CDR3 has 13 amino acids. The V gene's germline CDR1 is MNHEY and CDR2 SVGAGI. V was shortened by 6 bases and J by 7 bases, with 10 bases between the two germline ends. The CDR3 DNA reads TGTGCCAGCAGAGAGGCCTGGAATTCACCCCTCCACTTT. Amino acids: CASREAWNSPLHF.

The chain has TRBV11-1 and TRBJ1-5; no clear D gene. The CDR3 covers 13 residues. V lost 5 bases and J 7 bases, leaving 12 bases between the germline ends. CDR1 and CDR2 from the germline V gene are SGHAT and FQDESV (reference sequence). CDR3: CASSPQPGQPQHF. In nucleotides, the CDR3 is TGTGCCAGCAGCCCACAACCAGGCCAGCCCCAGCATTTT.

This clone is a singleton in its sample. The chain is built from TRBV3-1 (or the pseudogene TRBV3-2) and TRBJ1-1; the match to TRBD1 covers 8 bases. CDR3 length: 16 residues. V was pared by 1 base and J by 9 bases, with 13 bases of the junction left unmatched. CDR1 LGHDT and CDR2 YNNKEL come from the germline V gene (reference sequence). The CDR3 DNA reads TGTGCCAGCAGCCAAGGTTTCCAGGACAGGGCATTACAAGCTTTCTTT. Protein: CASSQGFQDRALQAFF.